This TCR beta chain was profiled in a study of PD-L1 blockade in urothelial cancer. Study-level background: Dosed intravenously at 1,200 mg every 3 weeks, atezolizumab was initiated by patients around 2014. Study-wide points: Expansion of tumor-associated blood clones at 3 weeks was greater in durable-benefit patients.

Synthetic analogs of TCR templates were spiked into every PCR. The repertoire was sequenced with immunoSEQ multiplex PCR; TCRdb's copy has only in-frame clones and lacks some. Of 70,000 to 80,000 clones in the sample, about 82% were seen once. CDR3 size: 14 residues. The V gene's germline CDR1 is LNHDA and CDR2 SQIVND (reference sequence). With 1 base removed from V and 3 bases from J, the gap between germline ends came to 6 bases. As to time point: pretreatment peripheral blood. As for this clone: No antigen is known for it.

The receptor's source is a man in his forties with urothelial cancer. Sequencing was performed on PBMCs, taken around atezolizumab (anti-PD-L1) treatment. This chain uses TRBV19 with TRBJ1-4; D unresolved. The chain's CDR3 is CASSIGGSNEKLFF. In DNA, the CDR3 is TGTGCCAGTAGTATAGGCGGCTCTAATGAAAAACTGTTTTTT.